Listed below are T cell receptor beta chains from one sample, sequenced in a study of Graves' ophthalmopathy and Graves' hyperthyroidism. TCRdb called the multiplex PCR reads again in MiXCR, with one record for every CDR3 protein. The table includes a few hundred thousand distinct CDR3 sequences, 18% detected once. The sequenced sample was peripheral blood. The source is a woman younger than 35 with Graves' ophthalmopathy. The CDR3 runs from the conserved cysteine through the conserved F or W. The order of the fields is clone size, D gene, J gene, V gene, CDR3 protein, CDR3 DNA. D genes are given only for firm matches. Only part of the rows carry a size: once, few, many, or a class if the clone is expanded.

many | TRBD1 | TRBJ1-1 | TRBV19 | CASSIGDREDTEAFF | TGTGCCAGTAGTATAGGTGACAGGGAGGACACTGAAGCTTTCTTT
many | TRBD2 | TRBJ2-7 | TRBV19 | CASSYRLAGAYEQYF | TGTGCCAGTAGTTACCGGCTAGCGGGAGCATACGAGCAGTACTTC
once | - | TRBJ1-2 | TRBV6-2/TRBV6-3 | CASSPPVRGRNYGYTF | TGTGCCAGCAGTCCCCCCGTTCGGGGAAGGAACTATGGCTACACCTTC
- | TRBD2 | TRBJ2-2 | TRBV27 | CASSLSEVAGGPSGELFF | TGTGCCAGCAGTTTATCAGAGGTAGCGGGAGGGCCTTCCGGGGAGCTGTTTTTT
many | - | TRBJ2-7 | TRBV7-6 | CASSLIGNEQYF | TGTGCCAGCAGCTTAATAGGCAACGAGCAGTACTTC
many | TRBD1 | TRBJ1-1 | TRBV15 | CATSRLGQGGTEAFF | TGTGCCACCAGCCGTCTGGGACAGGGGGGGACTGAAGCTTTCTTT
many | - | TRBJ2-2 | TRBV11-2 | CASNLGSGELFF | TGTGCCAGCAACTTGGGTAGCGGGGAGCTGTTTTTT
many | TRBD1 | TRBJ1-1 | TRBV19 | CASRDRGMNTEAFF | TGTGCCAGTAGGGACAGGGGGATGAACACTGAAGCTTTCTTT
many | - | TRBJ2-5 | TRBV12-3/TRBV12-4 | CASSSSALLPETQYF | TGTGCCAGCAGTTCCTCGGCCCTTTTACCGGAGACCCAGTACTTC
many | - | TRBJ1-1 | TRBV28 | CASTGNLDLGAFF | TGTGCCAGCACGGGGAATTTGGACTTAGGGGCTTTCTTT
many | - | TRBJ2-7 | TRBV27 | CASSFSHRDGYEQYF | TGTGCCAGCAGTTTCTCCCACAGGGATGGTTACGAGCAGTACTTC
once | - | TRBJ1-2 | TRBV19 | CASSIGGDGYTF | TGTGCCAGTAGTATCGGAGGGGACGGCTACACCTTC
many | - | TRBJ1-2 | TRBV9 | CASSGTAGYGYTF | TGTGCCAGCAGCGGGACGGCGGGCTATGGCTACACCTTC
many | - | TRBJ2-5 | TRBV6-5 | CASSYSRRGETQYF | TGTGCCAGCAGTTACTCGAGAAGGGGAGAGACCCAGTACTTC
many | - | TRBJ1-1 | TRBV3-1 | CASSQVVARQRDTEAFF | TGTGCCAGCAGCCAAGTGGTTGCGAGACAGAGGGACACTGAAGCTTTCTTT
many | - | TRBJ2-4 | TRBV29-1 | CSVEAGLGGIQYF | TGCAGCGTTGAAGCGGGACTTGGCGGAATTCAGTACTTC
many | - | TRBJ2-2 | TRBV6-1 | CASSVSRGGELFF | TGTGCCAGCAGCGTCAGTAGGGGCGGGGAGCTGTTTTTT
many | TRBD1 | TRBJ2-7 | TRBV28 | CASSWTGGMSYEQYF | TGTGCCAGCAGTTGGACAGGGGGTATGTCCTACGAGCAGTACTTC
many | TRBD1 | TRBJ2-5 | TRBV27 | CASSLWTGEGQETQYF | TGTGCCAGCAGTCTCTGGACAGGGGAGGGGCAAGAGACCCAGTACTTC
many | - | TRBJ1-6 | TRBV20-1 | CSARDNSPLHF | TGCAGTGCTAGAGATAATTCACCCCTCCACTTT
- | - | TRBJ1-2 | TRBV12-3/TRBV12-4 | CASSLGAGGYGYTF | TGTGCCAGCAGTTTAGGGGCGGGGGGCTATGGCTACACCTTC
many | - | TRBJ1-1 | TRBV2 | CASSDDYQMSFF | TGTGCCAGCAGTGATGACTACCAGATGTCTTTCTTT
many | - | TRBJ1-1 | TRBV10-3 | CAISTNGESEAFF | TGTGCCATCAGCACTAATGGGGAGTCTGAAGCTTTCTTT
many | - | TRBJ2-7 | TRBV12-3/TRBV12-4 | CASSSRGPDYEQYF | TGTGCCAGCAGTTCCCGGGGTCCTGACTACGAGCAGTACTTC
many | - | TRBJ2-7 | TRBV6-9 | CASSCDRTTYEQYF | TGTGCCAGCAGCTGCGACAGGACAACCTACGAGCAGTACTTC
many | - | TRBJ1-5 | TRBV5-1 | CASSWGAEMAQHF | TGCGCCAGCAGCTGGGGGGCGGAGATGGCCCAGCATTTT
many | - | TRBJ1-2 | TRBV24-1 | CATSDPTDGYTF | TGTGCCACCAGTGATCCGACGGATGGCTACACCTTC
many | - | TRBJ2-5 | TRBV6-2/TRBV6-3 | CASSYTLETQYF | TGTGCCAGCAGTTACACCCTAGAGACCCAGTACTTC
many | - | TRBJ1-2 | TRBV15 | CATSRDTSGSAGYTF | TGTGCCACCAGCAGGGATACCTCAGGGTCCGCGGGCTACACCTTC
many | - | TRBJ1-5 | TRBV20-1 | CSAPDRESNQPQHF | TGCAGTGCTCCAGACCGGGAAAGCAATCAGCCCCAGCATTTT